The 32 T cell receptor beta chains below come from one sample, sequenced in a study of beta chain features in type 1 diabetes. Expressed TCRB transcripts were sequenced, since all the RNA that had been isolated was reverse transcribed. The method was immunoSEQ multiplex PCR; TCRdb's version includes in-frame clones alone and lacks a portion of them. Of around 430,000 clones listed, about 29% are singletons. Specimen: naive CD4+ T cells from blood. Source of these receptors: a man aged 18 to 29 in good health.

This clone was seen only a few times. The chain combines TRBV29-1 with TRBJ2-7; 7 nucleotides align to TRBD2. The V segment lost 4 bases and the J segment 2 bases; nucleotides outside the gene matches: 5. CDR1 and CDR2 (germline): SQVTM, ANQGSEA. CDR3 length: 13 amino acids. CDR3 loop: CSVAAGWAYEQYF. The CDR3 DNA follows: TGCAGCGTTGCAGCGGGATGGGCCTACGAGCAGTACTTC.

The chain has TRBV13 and TRBJ2-7; TRBD2 is a possible D gene (5 bases). V lost 1 base and J lost 2, with 12 bases in between. This CDR3 is built from 15 residues. Germline CDR1 reads PRHDT; CDR2 reads FYEKMQ (reference sequence). DNA of the CDR3: TGTGCCAGCAGCTTAGCCTCCAGGCGGGCCTACGAGCAGTACTTC. This codes for CASSLASRRAYEQYF.

This clone has more than one count but fewer than ten. The chain couples TRBV30 to TRBJ1-1; 9 positions agree with TRBD1. CDR3 length: 13 amino acids. CDR1 is GTSNPN, CDR2 SVGIG, per germline (reference sequence). V lost 5 bases, J lost 6 bases, and 7 bases stayed unmatched. This CDR3 reads CAWVQGAESEAFF. In DNA, the CDR3 is TGTGCCTGGGTACAGGGGGCGGAATCTGAAGCTTTCTTT. The full variable domain, with the rest looked up from reference TRBV30 and TRBJ1-1, is SQTIHQWPATLVQPVGSPLSLECTVEGTSNPNLYWYRQAAGRGLQLLFYSVGIGQISSEVPQNLSASRPQDRQFILSSKKLLLSDSGFYLCAWVQGAESEAFFGQGTRLTVV.

Concerning this clone: Mismatch with germline at one junction end may stem from a read error. The chain links TRBV30 to TRBJ1-5, with D uncertain. Germline assignment: CDR1 GTSNPN and CDR2 SVGIG (reference sequence). The CDR3 totals 12 residues. Here the CDR3 reads CAWSVANRPQHF. The CDR3 DNA follows: TGTGCCTGGAGTGTGGCCAATCGGCCCCAGCATTTT.

A few counts support this clone. This chain joins TRBV19 and TRBJ2-5; D is tentatively TRBD1 or TRBD2 (5 bases each). Trimming cost V 5 bases and J 2 bases, with 15 bases left between them. Germline-derived CDR1 and CDR2 are LNHDA and SQIVND (reference sequence). The CDR3 length is 15 residues. This chain's CDR3 is CASSSWDAEQETQYF. The CDR3 coding sequence is TGTGCCAGTAGTTCATGGGACGCCGAACAAGAGACCCAGTACTTC. Variable domain in full (rest from reference TRBV19 and TRBJ2-5): DGGITQSPKYLFRKEGQNVTLSCEQNLNHDAMYWYRQDPGQGLRLIYYSQIVNDFQKGDIAEGYSVSREKKESFPLTVTSAQKNPTAFYLCASSSWDAEQETQYFGPGTRLLVL.

This rearrangement joins TRBV10-3 to TRBJ2-2; no firm D call. V shed 3 bases and J shed 6 bases, with 11 bases lying between them. Germline V gene sequence: CDR1 ENHRY, CDR2 SYGVKD. The CDR3 has 14 residues. CDR3 sequence reads: CAISDWDPPGELFF. The CDR3 DNA reads TGTGCCATCAGTGATTGGGATCCACCCGGGGAGCTGTTTTTT.

The gene calls are TRBV15 and TRBJ2-3; TRBD2 aligns across 8 bases. The V and J ends lost 1 base and 4 bases, in that order; junction bases with no gene match: 13. The length of the CDR3 is 18 residues. The germline CDR1 and CDR2 sequences are LNHNV and YYDKDF (reference sequence). The DNA for the CDR3 is TGTGCCACCAGCAGAGTTAGGGCGAGCGGGAGTCGGGCAGATACGCAGTATTTT. Its translation: CATSRVRASGSRADTQYF.

The genes are TRBV5-4 and TRBJ2-1; the D gene could be TRBD1 or TRBD2 (7 bases each). Per the germline V gene, CDR1 is SGHNT and CDR2 is YYREEE (reference sequence). Trimming took off 6 bases at V and 2 bases at J, with 18 bases between the two ends. There are 16 residues in the CDR3. The CDR3 is CASNQGGTETYNEQFF. Here the CDR3 DNA reads TGTGCCAGCAACCAGGGAGGGACAGAAACCTACAATGAGCAGTTCTTC.

This clone showed up just a few times. The CDR3 region is CASFRTGQRGEQYF. CDR3 DNA sequence: TGTGCCAGCTTCCGGACGGGGCAGCGCGGCGAGCAGTACTTC. The V and J genes are TRBV27 and TRBJ2-7; D may be TRBD1 or TRBD2 (5 bases each). The germline V and J ends were trimmed by 8 bases and 6 bases, with 20 bases remaining between them. CDR3 size: 14 residues. CDR1 MNHEY and CDR2 SMNVEV come from the germline V gene (reference sequence).

The chain carries TRBV29-1 and TRBJ1-2; 7 positions agree with TRBD1. The germline V gene encodes CDR1 SQVTM and CDR2 ANQGSEA. This CDR3 has 14 amino acids. Losses at the gene ends were 2 bases for V and 2 bases for J; bases not matched to a gene: 5. DNA for the CDR3: TGCAGCGTTGAATCCGGGACAGTCAACTATGGCTACACCTTC. This sequence encodes CSVESGTVNYGYTF.

This clone has just a few counts. V is TRBV30 and J is TRBJ2-7; D is undetermined. V dropped 2 bases and J dropped 2 bases, with 10 bases sitting between them. This CDR3 has 13 amino acids. The germline CDR1 and CDR2 sequences are GTSNPN and SVGIG (reference sequence). The CDR3 DNA reads as TGTGCCTGGAGTCCGAGAGGTACCTACGAGCAGTACTTC. Its translation is CAWSPRGTYEQYF. Full variable domain (remainder filled in from reference TRBV30 and TRBJ2-7): SQTIHQWPATLVQPVGSPLSLECTVEGTSNPNLYWYRQAAGRGLQLLFYSVGIGQISSEVPQNLSASRPQDRQFILSSKKLLLSDSGFYLCAWSPRGTYEQYFGPGTRLTVT.

The rearrangement joins TRBV15 to TRBJ1-2; D gene uncertain. CDR1 is LNHNV, CDR2 YYDKDF, per germline (reference sequence). Trimming stripped 3 bases from V and 4 bases from J, with 12 bases between. CDR3 size: 14 residues. The CDR3 loop is CATSRDVSFYGYTF. The CDR3 DNA reads as TGTGCCACCAGCAGGGACGTCTCCTTCTATGGCTACACCTTC.

The CDR3 loop reads CASSLWGSEQFF. For the CDR3, the DNA is TGTGCCAGCAGCTTGTGGGGGAGCGAGCAGTTCTTC. The rearrangement uses TRBV7-2 and TRBJ2-1; perhaps D is TRBD1 or TRBD2 (5 bases each). V lost 3 bases and J lost 10, with 10 bases in between. The CDR3 length is 12 residues. Germline V lookup: CDR1 SGHTA, CDR2 FQGNSA.

This clone was observed a handful of times. CDR3 in amino acids: CACTGTIGHEQFF. The CDR3 DNA follows: TGTGCCTGTACCGGGACAATTGGTCATGAGCAGTTCTTC. The rearrangement links TRBV30 to TRBJ2-1, with D maybe TRBD1 (6 bases). CDR3 length equals 13 residues. The germline CDR1 and CDR2 sequences are GTSNPN and SVGIG (reference sequence). The V end was cut by 6 bases, the J end by 8 bases, with 17 bases between.

CDR3 coding DNA: TGCAGCGTTGGAGCTGTCGATCAGCCCCAGCATTTT. Protein product: CSVGAVDQPQHF. The chain links TRBV29-1 to TRBJ1-5; D unresolved. The V gene's germline CDR1 is SQVTM and CDR2 ANQGSEA. The V end lost 4 bases, the J end lost 5 bases, and 9 bases lay between the germline ends. The CDR3 is 12 residues long.

The chain combines TRBV5-6 with TRBJ1-4; D is unresolved. Germline CDR1 reads SGHDT; CDR2 reads YYEEEE. The CDR3 has 13 amino acids. The V gene lost 4 bases and the J gene lost 8 bases, with 12 bases spanning the gap. CDR3 in DNA: TGTGCCAGCAGCCGGACCGGGGAGGAAAAACTGTTTTTT. Protein product: CASSRTGEEKLFF.

V usage is TRBV30 and J usage is TRBJ1-2; 8 nucleotides align to TRBD1. The CDR3 covers 14 residues. Trimming cost V 4 bases and J 4 bases; bases outside gene matches: 8. Germline V gene sequence: CDR1 GTSNPN, CDR2 SVGIG (reference sequence). CDR3 sequence: CAWTQGEVGYGYTF. In nucleotides, the CDR3 is TGTGCCTGGACACAGGGGGAAGTCGGCTATGGCTACACCTTC.

This chain joins TRBV7-9 and TRBJ1-2; 7 bases line up with TRBD1. The CDR3 loop spans 16 amino acids. Germline CDR1 and CDR2: SEHNR and FQNEAQ (reference sequence). V gave up 3 bases and J gave up 3 bases; unmatched junction bases: 10. The CDR3 sequence is CASSLWTGYSHYGYTF. For the CDR3, the DNA is TGTGCCAGCAGCTTGTGGACAGGCTATAGTCACTATGGCTACACCTTC. Using reference TRBV7-9 and TRBJ1-2 for the parts outside the CDR3, the full variable domain is DTGVSQNPRHKITKRGQNVTFRCDPISEHNRLYWYRQTLGQGPEFLTYFQNEAQLEKSRLLSDRFSAERPKGSFSTLEIQRTEQGDSAMYLCASSLWTGYSHYGYTFGSGTRLTVV.

The chain recombines TRBV5-4 with TRBJ2-3; D could derive from TRBD1 or TRBD2 (5 bases each). The CDR3 covers 14 residues. Per germline, CDR1 SGHNT and CDR2 YYREEE (reference sequence). Trimming left V 2 bases short and J 2 bases short, with 9 bases between. The CDR3 is CASSFQGVTDTQYF. CDR3 DNA: TGTGCCAGCAGCTTTCAGGGAGTCACAGATACGCAGTATTTT. Variable domain in full (rest from reference TRBV5-4 and TRBJ2-3): ETGVTQSPTHLIKTRGQQVTLRCSSQSGHNTVSWYQQALGQGPQFIFQYYREEENGRGNFPPRFSGLQFPNYSSELNVNALELDDSALYLCASSFQGVTDTQYFGPGTRLTVL.

The chain uses TRBV29-1 and TRBJ2-2, with 8 bases lining up with TRBD2. CDR3 length equals 14 residues. The V and J ends lost 7 bases and 6 bases, in that order; junction bases with no gene match: 10. The germline V gene encodes CDR1 SQVTM and CDR2 ANQGSEA. Written as DNA, the CDR3 is TGCAGCGCCCGCCGAAGCGGGGGATCCGGGGAGCTGTTTTTT. Amino acid sequence: CSARRSGGSGELFF.

This clone was counted between two and nine times. The V and J genes are TRBV25-1 and TRBJ2-7; TRBD2 matches 9 bases. The CDR3 contains 13 residues. Germline CDR1 reads MGHDK; CDR2 reads SYGVNS. Unmatched junction bases numbered 8, after V lost 9 bases and J lost 5 bases. CDR3 amino acids: CASTLAGGNEQYF. The CDR3 region has the DNA TGTGCCAGTACACTAGCGGGTGGAAACGAGCAGTACTTC.

The chain links TRBV30 to TRBJ2-4; the match to TRBD1 covers 10 bases. This CDR3 spans 14 amino acids. CDR1 GTSNPN and CDR2 SVGIG come from the germline V gene (reference sequence). Unmatched junction bases numbered 5, after V lost 0 bases and J lost 9 bases. Here the CDR3 reads CAWSVRDRGPIQYF. The CDR3 DNA sequence: TGTGCCTGGAGTGTACGCGACAGGGGGCCCATTCAGTACTTC.

The genes are TRBV5-1 and TRBJ1-2; TRBD1 matches 8 bases. The junction had 9 bases not matched to a gene; V was cut back by 0 bases and J by 11 bases. Germline values: CDR1 SGHRS, CDR2 YFSETQ. The CDR3 sequence is 14 residues long. CDR3 residues: CASSLEIGQGLYTF. As DNA, the CDR3 is TGCGCCAGCAGCTTGGAAATCGGACAGGGACTTTACACCTTC.

V gene TRBV5-1 combines with J gene TRBJ2-3, with D perhaps TRBD1 (6 bases). This CDR3 region has 14 residues. Trimming pared 2 bases from V and 5 bases from J, leaving 12 bases between. Germline loops: CDR1 SGHRS, CDR2 YFSETQ. The CDR3, as DNA: TGCGCCAGCAGCTTAGGACAGACCGAAGATACGCAGTATTTT. Amino acids: CASSLGQTEDTQYF.

The genes are TRBV6-6 and TRBJ2-1; TRBD1 aligns across 10 bases. V shed 2 bases, J shed 6 bases, and the junction held 7 bases outside the gene matches. Germline V gene sequence: CDR1 MNHNY, CDR2 SVGAGI (reference sequence). CDR3 size: 16 residues. The CDR3 protein is CASSYMSGQGSNEQFF. The CDR3 DNA reads as TGTGCCAGCAGTTACATGTCGGGACAGGGGAGCAATGAGCAGTTCTTC.

V usage is TRBV1 and J usage is TRBJ2-6; the DNA was not used to check the table's D call, TRBD2. TRBV1 is recorded as a pseudogene. The CDR3 has 14 residues. As DNA, the CDR3 is TGCACCAGCAGCCTGAGTTCTGGGGCCAACGTCCTGACTTTC. Amino acid sequence: CTSSLSSGANVLTF.

This rearrangement joins TRBV6-6 to TRBJ2-1, with 10 positions matching TRBD2. This CDR3 has 14 amino acids. From germline, CDR1 is MNHNY and CDR2 SVGAGI (reference sequence). V lost 6 bases to trimming and J lost 11 bases; unmatched junction nucleotides: 10. The CDR3 bases are TGTGCCAGCAGGTCCTCAGCGGGAGGGCGCCAGCAGTTCTTC. Translation: CASRSSAGGRQQFF.

In its sample, this clone was seen a few times. CDR3 protein: CASSATGKETQYF. In DNA, the CDR3 is TGTGCCAGCAGTGCGACAGGGAAGGAGACCCAGTACTTC. The chain recombines TRBV2 with TRBJ2-5, with 7 bases matching TRBD1. CDR3 length equals 13 residues. Germline assignment: CDR1 SNHLY and CDR2 FYNNEI. After removal of 4 bases from V and 5 bases from J, the junction contained 4 bases not matched to a gene.

This clone has only a few counts. This chain connects TRBV19 to TRBJ2-3; the D call may be TRBD1 or TRBD2 (5 bases each). The germline CDR1 and CDR2 sequences are LNHDA and SQIVND (reference sequence). The CDR3 runs 14 residues. V shed 4 bases and J shed 3 bases, with 11 bases lying between them. In DNA, the CDR3 is TGTGCCAGTAGTACGGGACCTAAAACAGATACGCAGTATTTT. This sequence encodes CASSTGPKTDTQYF. Using reference TRBV19 and TRBJ2-3 for the parts outside the CDR3, the full variable domain is DGGITQSPKYLFRKEGQNVTLSCEQNLNHDAMYWYRQDPGQGLRLIYYSQIVNDFQKGDIAEGYSVSREKKESFPLTVTSAQKNPTAFYLCASSTGPKTDTQYFGPGTRLTVL.

In this sample, this clone turned up a few times. The chain joins TRBV5-3 to TRBJ2-1; 8 bases align to TRBD2. TRBV5-3 is identified as an open reading frame with a role that is uncertain. Trimming cost V 0 bases and J 4 bases; bases outside gene matches: 3. The CDR3 is made up of 15 amino acids. The CDR3 sequence is CARSLVAGGYNEQFF. CDR3 DNA: TGTGCCAGAAGCTTGGTTGCGGGAGGATACAATGAGCAGTTCTTC.

The V gene is TRBV6-5, the J gene TRBJ2-1; no reliable D call. Trimming stripped 6 bases from V and 0 bases from J, with 12 bases between. This CDR3 is built from 15 residues. Germline CDR1 reads MNHEY; CDR2 reads SVGAGI. The CDR3 sequence: CASSQTQSSYNEQFF. The CDR3 DNA reads TGTGCCAGCAGCCAGACCCAGAGCTCCTACAATGAGCAGTTCTTC.

The rearrangement joins TRBV7-6 to TRBJ1-4, with TRBD1 identical over 7 bases. This CDR3 is built from 15 residues. The V gene's germline CDR1 is SGHVS and CDR2 FNYEAQ. The junction had 8 bases not matched to a gene; V was cut back by 5 bases and J by 5 bases. The CDR3 protein is CASSQRQGQNEKLFF. The DNA of the CDR3 is TGTGCCAGCAGCCAGAGACAGGGTCAAAATGAAAAACTGTTTTTT.